This is a list of T cell receptor beta chains from one sample in a study of blood T cell repertoires in COVID-19. Sequenced by immunoSEQ multiplex PCR; TCRdb stores in-frame clones only, minus some. This sample has 300,000 to 350,000 clones, with approximately 90% found just once. The material sequenced was peripheral blood. The receptors shown here come from a woman aged 25 to 39 with COVID-19, enrolled during active disease. CDR3s include the opening cysteine and the closing phenylalanine or tryptophan. D genes are given only for firm matches. A row's size may be missing; if present it is once, few, many or a size class.

D gene	V gene	clone size	J gene	CDR3 DNA	CDR3 protein
.	TRBV6-1	.	TRBJ2-7	TGTGCCAGCACCCCGGGACTTGGCCTTTTGGAGCAGTACTTC	CASTPGLGLLEQYF
.	TRBV6-6	.	TRBJ1-2	TGTGCCAGCAGTTTAACCCCCGAACTTTCCCATGGCTACACCTTC	CASSLTPELSHGYTF
TRBD1	TRBV6-2/TRBV6-3	.	TRBJ2-4	TGTGCCAGCAGTTACGACAGGACAGGGGTAGCCAAAAACATTCAGTACTTC	CASSYDRTGVAKNIQYF
TRBD1	TRBV6-5	.	TRBJ2-5	TGTGCCAGCAGACAGGGGGCGGGGGAGACCCAGTACTTC	CASRQGAGETQYF
TRBD1	TRBV27	.	TRBJ2-7	TGTGCCAGCAGTGAACGGGACAGACACTGGCAGTACTTC	CASSERDRHWQYF
.	TRBV5-1	.	TRBJ1-1	TGCGCCAGCAGCTTCCGGCAGGGGCTCTTCCCCCCCCTTGAAGCTTTCTTT	CASSFRQGLFPPLEAFF
TRBD1	TRBV18	.	TRBJ1-1	TGTGCCAGCTCACCACCGGGACAGGGGAACGCTGAAGCTTTCTTT	CASSPPGQGNAEAFF
.	TRBV3-1/TRBV3-2	.	TRBJ2-2	TGTGCCAGCAGCCCCGCGAACACCGGGGAGCTGTTTTTT	CASSPANTGELFF
.	TRBV4-2	.	TRBJ2-2	TGTGCCAGCAGCCGCCAAGGGAGCCGGGAGCTGTTTTTT	CASSRQGSRELFF
TRBD1	TRBV5-1	.	TRBJ2-5	TGCGCCAGCAGCTCCGGACAGGGTAGGGAGACCCAGTACTTC	CASSSGQGRETQYF
.	TRBV19	.	TRBJ2-1	TGTGCCAGTAGTATAATCCAGGATGAGCAGTTCTTC	CASSIIQDEQFF
TRBD1	TRBV6-7	once	TRBJ1-4	TGTGCCAGCAGTCCACAGGGGGCGGGTAAAGATGAAAAACTGTTTTTT	CASSPQGAGKDEKLFF
TRBD1	TRBV19	.	TRBJ1-3	TGTGCCAGTAGTATGAGGGACAGGGCGGACACCATATATTTT	CASSMRDRADTIYF
.	TRBV27	.	TRBJ2-3	TGTGCCAGTAGGACTGGGGCAGATACGCAGTATTTT	CASRTGADTQYF
.	TRBV5-1	.	TRBJ1-1	TGCGCCAGCAGCGGGAAAGTGCTCGGGGAAACTTCGAACACTGAAGCTTTCTTT	CASSGKVLGETSNTEAFF
TRBD2	TRBV6-4	.	TRBJ2-3	TGTGCCAGCAGCCGACTAGCGGGGGTTGCAGATACGCAGTATTTT	CASSRLAGVADTQYF
TRBD1	TRBV5-1	.	TRBJ2-7	TGCGCCAGCAGCGGAATACCGGGACAGTTCGAGCAGTACTTC	CASSGIPGQFEQYF
TRBD1	TRBV5-1	.	TRBJ2-5	TGCGCCAGCAGCGGGGGACAGGGTGGATGGGAGACCCAGTACTTC	CASSGGQGGWETQYF
TRBD1	TRBV7-9	once	TRBJ2-7	TGTGCCAGCAGCTTAGCACAGGGGGTCGAGCAGTACTTC	CASSLAQGVEQYF
.	TRBV5-4	once	TRBJ2-3	TGTGCCAGCAGCTTGGGGTCGGCAGGGGGCACAGATACGCAGTATTTT	CASSLGSAGGTDTQYF
.	TRBV7-2	.	TRBJ1-3	TGTGCCAGCACCGCCGCGGTGGCAGCAAGCTCTGGAAACACCATATATTTT	CASTAAVAASSGNTIYF
.	TRBV11-2	.	TRBJ1-3	TGTGCCAGCAGCTCCCTGTATGGAAACACCATATATTTT	CASSSLYGNTIYF
.	TRBV5-1	.	TRBJ2-7	TGCGCCAGCAGCTTGGCAGGGTCCTACGAGCAGTACTTC	CASSLAGSYEQYF
.	TRBV7-6	.	TRBJ2-3	TGTGCCAGCAGCGCGGCCAGAGATACGCAGTATTTT	CASSAARDTQYF
TRBD1	TRBV5-1	.	TRBJ2-3	TGCGCCAGCAGACCGGACGAAGGACAGGGGGTTGGGAACACAGATACGCAGTATTTT	CASRPDEGQGVGNTDTQYF
.	TRBV2	once	TRBJ2-5	TGTGCCAGCAGTGAAGAGGGCCTCGGAGGAAGGGAGACCCAGTACTTC	CASSEEGLGGRETQYF
TRBD1	TRBV5-1	.	TRBJ1-6	TGCGCCAGCAGCTTGGCCGGGACAGGGAAAAATTCACCCCTCCACTTT	CASSLAGTGKNSPLHF
TRBD1	TRBV28	.	TRBJ1-5	TGTGCCAGCAGACCGACAGGGGGCTATCCCCAGCATTTT	CASRPTGGYPQHF
.	TRBV7-2	once	TRBJ1-6	TGTGCCAGCAGCTTAGCGCTGGCTTCACCCCTCCACTTT	CASSLALASPLHF
TRBD1	TRBV12-3/TRBV12-4	.	TRBJ1-1	TGTGCCAGCAGTACAGTTACAGGGGCAGCTTTCTTT	CASSTVTGAAFF
TRBD2	TRBV6-4	.	TRBJ2-5	TGTGCCACCTCCCCCCCAGGGGAGACTAGCGGGTTAGAAGAGACCCAGTACTTC	CATSPPGETSGLEETQYF
TRBD1	TRBV6-5	.	TRBJ1-1	TGTGCCAGCTCGAGACAGGGTGAAGCTTTCTTT	CASSRQGEAFF
.	TRBV25-1	.	TRBJ2-5	TGTGCCAGCAGTGATATGTACCAAGAGACCCAGTACTTC	CASSDMYQETQYF
.	TRBV30	once	TRBJ1-1	TGTGCCTGGGCGCCACTTCTGGGGGGATGGACTGAAGCTTTCTTT	CAWAPLLGGWTEAFF
TRBD1	TRBV6-5	.	TRBJ1-6	TGTGCCAGCAGTTACTCAAACAGGGGGGATAATTCACCCCTCCACTTT	CASSYSNRGDNSPLHF
TRBD1	TRBV6-5	few	TRBJ1-5	TGTGCCAGCCGAACCAAGGGGGCGACGACTCAGCCCCAGCATTTT	CASRTKGATTQPQHF
TRBD2	TRBV9	once	TRBJ2-1	TGTGCCAGCAGCGACCCCGGGACTAGCGGGGGGGCGAGAAATGAGCAGTTCTTC	CASSDPGTSGGARNEQFF
.	TRBV5-1	.	TRBJ1-3	TGCGCCAGCAGCTACGACAGCTTCTCTGGAAACACCATATATTTT	CASSYDSFSGNTIYF
.	TRBV27	.	TRBJ1-2	TGTGCCAGCAGTCCAAAGGGGGTTGCTGGCTACACCTTC	CASSPKGVAGYTF
.	TRBV7-2	.	TRBJ2-5	TGTGCCAGCAGCTTAGTCGGCGACTGGGAGACCCAGTACTTC	CASSLVGDWETQYF
TRBD1	TRBV19	few	TRBJ1-2	TGTGCCAGTAGTGACGACAGGGGGCCGAGGAATGGCTACACCTTC	CASSDDRGPRNGYTF
TRBD1	TRBV2	.	TRBJ1-2	TGTGCCAGCAGTCCCCTTGGACAGGGCCATGGCTACACCTTC	CASSPLGQGHGYTF
TRBD1	TRBV7-2	.	TRBJ2-5	TGTGCCAGCAGCTCCTACAGGGGAATAGAGACCCAGTACTTC	CASSSYRGIETQYF
.	TRBV9	.	TRBJ2-2	TGTGCCAGCAGCGTAGCAGGGGCGCCTAACACCGGGGAGCTGTTTTTT	CASSVAGAPNTGELFF
TRBD1	TRBV15	.	TRBJ2-3	TGTGCCACCAGCAGATGGGGGGACAGGGGGCTTCGTGTTTCAGATACGCAGTATTTT	CATSRWGDRGLRVSDTQYF
TRBD1	TRBV7-2	once	TRBJ1-2	TGTGCCAGCAGCACTCCGACAGGGAATATTTATGGCTACACCTTC	CASSTPTGNIYGYTF
.	TRBV27	.	TRBJ2-3	TGTGCCAGCAGTTTTTCCGCTACTTTGGATACGCAGTATTTT	CASSFSATLDTQYF
.	TRBV5-6	once	TRBJ1-6	TGTGCCAGCAGCTTTCGACTGAGACTCTATAATTCACCCCTCCACTTT	CASSFRLRLYNSPLHF
.	TRBV5-6	.	TRBJ2-3	TGTGCCAGCAGCACGGGAACAGATACGCAGTATTTT	CASSTGTDTQYF
.	TRBV27	once	TRBJ1-1	TGTGCCAGCAGTTTATCTGGGGACAAGGGATTACGAAACACTGAAGCTTTCTTT	CASSLSGDKGLRNTEAFF
TRBD1	TRBV6-5	.	TRBJ1-2	TGTGCCAGCACCATGGACAGGGCCTATGGCTACACCTTC	CASTMDRAYGYTF
.	TRBV7-9	.	TRBJ2-4	TGTGCCAGCAGCAAAACAGTGGACATTCAGTACTTC	CASSKTVDIQYF
.	TRBV15	.	TRBJ1-5	TGTGCCACCAGCAGAGATCTCGTTCGGCCCCAGCATTTT	CATSRDLVRPQHF